These 10 T cell receptor beta chains originate from one sample sequenced in a study of T cell responses to AZD1222 COVID-19 vaccine. Generated by immunoSEQ multiplex PCR, the TCRdb table keeps only in-frame clones and is missing some. The table has approximately 120,000 clones, about 87% seen once. The input for sequencing was peripheral blood, taken on day 0 of AZD1222 vaccination. The receptors stem from an adult in good health.

To note about this clone: Additional DNA sequences in this sample encode the identical CDR3. This chain connects TRBV19 to TRBJ2-1; 7 nucleotides match TRBD1. The CDR3 totals 17 residues. Germline CDR1 LNHDA, CDR2 SQIVND (reference sequence). V was pared by 5 bases and J by 8 bases, with 18 bases of the junction left unmatched. CDR3 protein: CASSPISRDRGLHEQFF. CDR3 in DNA: TGTGCCAGTAGTCCAATCTCCCGGGACAGAGGATTGCATGAGCAGTTCTTC.

In DNA, the CDR3 is TGCAGCACGAGTCAGGCGGCAGATACGCAGTATTTT. It codes for CSTSQAADTQYF. The V gene is TRBV29-1, the J gene TRBJ2-3; D is ambiguous. The CDR3 consists of 12 residues. Germline values: CDR1 SQVTM, CDR2 ANQGSEA. V was cut by 8 bases and J by 4 bases, with 13 bases left in between.

This clone was seen a single time. This sequence joins TRBV14 and TRBJ1-1, with TRBD1 identical over 8 bases. V gave up 5 bases and J gave up 6 bases; unmatched junction bases: 5. CDR1 SGHDN and CDR2 FVKESK come from the germline V gene. This CDR3 is built from 13 residues. The CDR3 loop is CASSKQGGPEAFF. CDR3 nucleotides: TGTGCCAGCAGCAAACAGGGGGGCCCTGAAGCTTTCTTT.

The V and J genes are TRBV7-9 and TRBJ2-3; 7 positions match TRBD1. This CDR3 region has 15 residues. The V gene's germline CDR1 is SEHNR and CDR2 FQNEAQ (reference sequence). V trimming: 3 bases; J trimming: 0 bases; junction bases outside the gene matches: 3. CDR3 DNA: TGTGCCAGCAGCTTGTACAGGGGTAGCACAGATACGCAGTATTTT. This encodes CASSLYRGSTDTQYF.

The genes are TRBV19 and TRBJ1-1; D uncertain. CDR1 and CDR2 (germline): LNHDA, SQIVND (reference sequence). The CDR3 is 13 amino acids. Trimming stripped 7 bases from V and 0 bases from J, with 9 bases between. The CDR3 DNA is TGTGCCAGTATGGAAATCATGAACACTGAAGCTTTCTTT. Translated: CASMEIMNTEAFF. The variable domain in full, completed from reference TRBV19 and TRBJ1-1, reads DGGITQSPKYLFRKEGQNVTLSCEQNLNHDAMYWYRQDPGQGLRLIYYSQIVNDFQKGDIAEGYSVSREKKESFPLTVTSAQKNPTAFYLCASMEIMNTEAFFGQGTRLTVV.

The V gene is TRBV2, the J gene TRBJ1-5; 7 bases map to TRBD1. V lost 4 bases and J lost 4; bases outside the gene matches: 4. The CDR3 loop spans 14 amino acids. Looked up from germline, CDR1 is SNHLY and CDR2 is FYNNEI. CDR3 in amino acids: CASSGQGGNQPQHF. CDR3 DNA sequence: TGTGCCAGCAGTGGACAGGGAGGAAATCAGCCCCAGCATTTT.

The chain's CDR3 is CASSPRAGQGARTPNQPQHF. Here the CDR3 DNA reads TGTGCCAGCAGTCCAAGGGCGGGACAGGGGGCTCGGACCCCCAATCAGCCCCAGCATTTT. This chain connects TRBV6-2 or TRBV6-3 to TRBJ1-5; 12 bases line up with TRBD1. The germline V gene has CDR1 MNHEY and CDR2 SVGEGT. This CDR3 contains 20 residues. With 5 bases clipped from V and 3 bases from J, the junction kept 17 bases outside the gene matches.

V usage is TRBV27 and J usage is TRBJ1-4; the D is unclear. Trimming stripped 3 bases from V and 4 bases from J, with 12 bases between. The CDR3 has 15 residues. Looked up from germline, CDR1 is MNHEY and CDR2 is SMNVEV (reference sequence). The CDR3 DNA reads as TGTGCCAGCAGTTTCGATGGGCAGATTAATGAAAAACTGTTTTTT. It yields the protein CASSFDGQINEKLFF.

The gene calls are TRBV5-1 and TRBJ2-7, with D possibly being TRBD1 or TRBD2 (5 bases each). With 4 bases removed from V and 2 bases from J, the gap between germline ends came to 16 bases. This CDR3 has 15 amino acids. Germline values: CDR1 SGHRS, CDR2 YFSETQ. CDR3 sequence reads: CASSPSPGPTYEQYF. The CDR3 DNA follows: TGCGCCAGCAGCCCTTCTCCGGGACCTACCTACGAGCAGTACTTC.

In its sample, this clone was seen a few times. This sequence joins TRBV2 and TRBJ2-5; 10 bases are shared with TRBD1. The trim removed 2 bases at V and 4 bases at J, leaving 4 bases unmatched. The CDR3 extends over 15 amino acids. Germline CDR1 and CDR2: SNHLY and FYNNEI. This CDR3 is CASSERTGGRETQYF. The CDR3 coding sequence is TGTGCCAGCAGTGAACGGACAGGGGGAAGAGAGACCCAGTACTTC.